This TCR beta chain was captured in a study of PD-L1 blockade in urothelial cancer. Study-level results: Tumor-associated blood clones were expanded more by durable-benefit patients at 3 weeks.

In the case of this clone: Its antigen is not known.

This sample's time point: pretreatment peripheral blood. The cohort comprised individuals with locally advanced or metastatic urothelial carcinoma. Clones were read by immunoSEQ multiplex PCR, and TCRdb kept only the in-frame ones, dropping some. The sample records under 70,000 clones, less than 90% being singletons. This CDR3 spans 14 amino acids. The chain couples TRBV21-1 to TRBJ2-7; the table's D call of TRBD1 was not tested on the DNA. TRBV21-1 is a known pseudogene. The receptor's source is a man between 65 and 80 years old with urothelial cancer. Specimen: PBMCs, collected around atezolizumab (anti-PD-L1) treatment. Here the CDR3 reads CASSLLQGVVGQYF. The CDR3 coding sequence is TGTGCCAGCAGCCTACTCCAGGGGGTAGTCGGGCAGTACTTC.